These 20 T cell receptor beta chains were all obtained from the same sample, sequenced in a study of T-cell memory formation after mild COVID-19. Each CDR3 protein is one row after TCRdb ran MiXCR on the 5' RACE reads. Counted here are 350,000 to 400,000 distinct CDR3 sequences, 13% to 15% occurring once; the ten biggest clones make up 20% to 25%. The sequencing input was PBMCs or a T cell subset sorted from them (not recorded which). The origin of the receptors is a man between 18 and 29 years old who had mild COVID-19 (a few samples of this study predate the infection). Cell type and time point are not known.

This clonotype has just a few counts. The V call is TRBV12-3 or TRBV12-4, the J call TRBJ2-3; D call uncertain. V shed 6 bases and J shed 6 bases, with 4 bases lying between them. This CDR3 has 10 residues. The CDR3 nucleotides read TGTGCCAGCAGAGCGGATACGCAGTATTTT. It codes for CASRADTQYF.

The genes are TRBV6-2 or TRBV6-3 and TRBJ1-2; 8 bases agree with TRBD1. The trim removed 0 bases at V and 6 bases at J, leaving 9 bases unmatched. Germline-derived CDR1 and CDR2 are MNHEY and SVGEGT. This CDR3 comprises 16 residues. The CDR3 sequence: CASSYSYRTGNDGYTF. The DNA of the CDR3 is TGTGCCAGCAGTTACTCGTATCGGACAGGGAACGATGGCTACACCTTC.

This clonotype appeared a few times. This chain joins TRBV12-3 or TRBV12-4 and TRBJ2-1; TRBD2 aligns across 8 bases. The CDR3 length is 15 residues. J lost 8 bases, V lost 3 bases, and 9 bases had no gene match. For the CDR3, the DNA is TGTGCCAGCAGTTTTTGGGAGCGGGGGTTCCATGAGCAGTTCTTC. It specifies CASSFWERGFHEQFF.

J is TRBJ2-2 and V is TRBV4-1, with TRBD2 matching 9 bases. Per germline, CDR1 MGHRA and CDR2 YSYEKL. CDR3 length equals 16 residues. V was clipped by 4 bases and J by 8 bases; unmatched bases: 11. CDR3 DNA sequence: TGCGCCAGCAGCCGCCCGGGACTAGCCGGTGGTGGGGAGCTGTTTTTT. This translates into CASSRPGLAGGGELFF.

J is TRBJ2-1 and V is TRBV7-2, with TRBD2 identical over 11 bases. Germline CDR1 is SGHTA and CDR2 is FQGNSA. The V gene end was trimmed by 5 bases and the J gene end by 4 bases; junction bases not matched to a gene: 4. The CDR3 runs 15 residues. CDR3 nucleotide sequence: TGTGCCAGCAGCGAGGGACTAGCGGTTTACAATGAGCAGTTCTTC. It yields the protein CASSEGLAVYNEQFF.

V is TRBV12-3 or TRBV12-4 and J is TRBJ1-5; D is perhaps TRBD1 (5 bases). This CDR3 has 12 amino acids. V was clipped by 8 bases and J by 9 bases, with 14 bases between them. The CDR3, as DNA: TGTGCCAGCTGCAGGGTATCGAGGCCCCAGCATTTT. Protein sequence: CASCRVSRPQHF.

This clonotype has just a few counts. The CDR3 nucleotides read TGCGCCAGCAGCTTGGCCGGGCCGAATAATTCACCCCTCCACTTT. Its protein is CASSLAGPNNSPLHF. V usage is TRBV5-1 and J usage is TRBJ1-6; no firm D call. This CDR3 comprises 15 residues. V shed 0 bases and J shed 5 bases, with 9 bases lying between them. From germline, CDR1 is SGHRS and CDR2 YFSETQ.

This clonotype was counted a few times. The chain links TRBV7-9 to TRBJ2-1, with D possibly matching TRBD1 (6 bases). Trimming removed 5 bases from V and 3 bases from J, with 17 bases in between. The germline V gene encodes CDR1 SEHNR and CDR2 FQNEAQ (reference sequence). The CDR3 spans 16 residues. CDR3: CASSHTSGHFYNEQFF. In DNA, the CDR3 is TGTGCCAGCAGCCACACTTCGGGACACTTCTACAATGAGCAGTTCTTC.

The chain has TRBV2 and TRBJ1-5; tentative D call: TRBD1 (6 bases). This CDR3 comprises 15 residues. Germline V gene sequence: CDR1 SNHLY, CDR2 FYNNEI. Trimming took 6 bases from V and 0 from J, leaving 12 bases between them. The DNA for the CDR3 is TGTGCCAGCAGGTCGGACAGTTATAGCAATCAGCCCCAGCATTTT. Protein sequence: CASRSDSYSNQPQHF.

The rearrangement joins TRBV4-2 to TRBJ1-1, with D possibly matching TRBD1 (6 bases). The germline V gene encodes CDR1 LGHNA and CDR2 YNFKEQ. V was trimmed by 3 bases and J by 6 bases, leaving 11 bases between them. The CDR3 extends over 13 amino acids. The CDR3: CASSHAGDAEAFF. The CDR3 nucleotides are TGTGCCAGCAGCCACGCAGGGGACGCTGAAGCTTTCTTT.

This clonotype was observed at least ten times. V usage is TRBV19 and J usage is TRBJ1-1; 10 bases are shared with TRBD1. Germline V gene lookup returns CDR1 LNHDA and CDR2 SQIVND (reference sequence). There are 14 residues in the CDR3. J lost 3 bases, V lost 6 bases, and 4 bases had no gene match. CDR3 in DNA: TGTGCCAGTAGGACAGGGGGCAGGGACACTGAAGCTTTCTTT. This encodes CASRTGGRDTEAFF.

The rearrangement links TRBV4-1 to TRBJ2-5; 7 nucleotides line up with TRBD2. The V and J ends lost 4 bases and 4 bases, in that order; junction bases with no gene match: 6. Germline V gene sequence: CDR1 MGHRA, CDR2 YSYEKL. The CDR3 is made up of 14 amino acids. The chain's CDR3 is CASSRVASGETQYF. In nucleotides, the CDR3 is TGCGCCAGCAGCCGTGTGGCTAGCGGAGAGACCCAGTACTTC.

This sequence joins TRBV20-1 and TRBJ1-2, with a tentative D call TRBD1 (6 bases). Looked up from germline, CDR1 is DFQATT and CDR2 is SNEGSKA (reference sequence). The CDR3 has 18 amino acids. Trimming removed 0 bases at V and 0 bases at J, with 20 bases between. In DNA form, the CDR3 reads TGCAGTGCTAGAGATCGAGACCAACAGGGACCTTCTAACTATGGCTACACCTTC. As protein: CSARDRDQQGPSNYGYTF.

The chain combines TRBV19 with TRBJ1-1; D ambiguous. V lost 2 bases, J lost 4 bases, and 8 bases lay in between. CDR3 length: 13 amino acids. The germline gives CDR1 LNHDA, CDR2 SQIVND (reference sequence). The DNA for the CDR3 is TGTGCCAGTAGTATATACGGGGTCACTGAAGCTTTCTTT. The encoded protein is CASSIYGVTEAFF.

J is TRBJ1-2 and V is TRBV12-3 or TRBV12-4; D remains ambiguous. CDR3 length equals 11 residues. V was cut by 3 bases and J by 7 bases, with 6 bases left in between. CDR3 nucleotides: TGTGCCAGCAGTTTGGGTAGTGGCTACACCTTC. This codes for CASSLGSGYTF.

The table lists this clonotype with a few counts. DNA of the CDR3: TGTGCCAGCAGCTACCCGACAGGGTATGTGGACACCGGGGAGCTGTTTTTT. It codes for CASSYPTGYVDTGELFF. V usage is TRBV7-2 and J usage is TRBJ2-2; TRBD1 agrees at 7 bases. The junction had 11 bases not matched to a gene; V was cut back by 4 bases and J by 3 bases. CDR1 is SGHTA and CDR2 is FQGNSA in the germline V gene. The CDR3 sequence is 17 residues long.

A few counts support this clonotype. This CDR3 reads CASSYGREDYMNTEAFF. In nucleotides, the CDR3 is TGTGCCAGCAGTTACGGCAGGGAGGACTATATGAACACTGAAGCTTTCTTT. The chain couples TRBV6-2 or TRBV6-3 to TRBJ1-1; D perhaps matches TRBD1 (5 bases). The CDR3 spans 17 residues. Per germline, CDR1 MNHEY and CDR2 SVGEGT. Trimming took 2 bases from V and 0 from J, leaving 16 bases between them.

The chain recombines TRBV4-3 with TRBJ1-2; D possibly corresponds to TRBD1 (6 bases). The length of the CDR3 is 16 residues. V was trimmed by 5 bases and J by 6 bases, leaving 22 bases between them. Germline V gene data show CDR1 as LGHNA and CDR2 as YSLEER. CDR3 in DNA: TGCGCCAGCAGCGGGATAGGAGGGCTCGGGGGCAATGGCTACACCTTC. Encoded protein: CASSGIGGLGGNGYTF.

This clonotype was seen at least ten times. The V and J genes are TRBV12-3 or TRBV12-4 and TRBJ2-5; maybe TRBD2 (6 bases). V was clipped by 2 bases and J by 7 bases, with 11 bases between them. This CDR3 spans 13 amino acids. CDR3 in amino acids: CASSLLLGGTQYF. CDR3 DNA: TGTGCCAGCAGTTTACTTTTGGGGGGGACCCAGTACTTC.

This clonotype has more than one count but fewer than ten. V and J are TRBV4-3 and TRBJ1-6; 7 nucleotides match TRBD1. The V gene's germline CDR1 is LGHNA and CDR2 YSLEER. Unmatched junction bases numbered 3, after V lost 3 bases and J lost 4 bases. The CDR3 sequence is 15 residues long. The CDR3 DNA sequence: TGCGCCAGCAGCCAGGCGGGACAGTATAATTCACCCCTCCACTTT. It yields the protein CASSQAGQYNSPLHF.